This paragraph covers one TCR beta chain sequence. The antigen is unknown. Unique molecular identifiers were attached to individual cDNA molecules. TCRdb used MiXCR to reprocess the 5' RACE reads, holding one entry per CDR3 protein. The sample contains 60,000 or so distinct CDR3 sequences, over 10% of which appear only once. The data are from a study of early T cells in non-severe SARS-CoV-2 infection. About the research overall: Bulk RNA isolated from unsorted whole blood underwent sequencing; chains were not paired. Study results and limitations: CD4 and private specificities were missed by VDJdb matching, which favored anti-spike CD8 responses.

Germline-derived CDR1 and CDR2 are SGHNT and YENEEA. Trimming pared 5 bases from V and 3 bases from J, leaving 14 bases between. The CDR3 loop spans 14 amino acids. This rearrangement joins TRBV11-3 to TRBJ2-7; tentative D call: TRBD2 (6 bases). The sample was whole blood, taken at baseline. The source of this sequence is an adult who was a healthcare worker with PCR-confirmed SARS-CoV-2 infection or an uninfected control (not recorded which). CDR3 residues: CASSAPGLLYEQYF. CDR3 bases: TGTGCCAGCAGCGCCCCGGGACTTCTCTACGAGCAGTACTTC.